This T cell receptor beta chain is from a study of Graves' ophthalmopathy and Graves' hyperthyroidism. PBMCs had their origin in fresh peripheral blood (about 10 ml). The authors amplified TCR beta CDR3 regions from RNA transcripts. After a first-round RT-PCR with HTBI primers, a second-round multiplex PCR was run. Via MiXCR, TCRdb re-called the multiplex PCR reads, giving one row per CDR3 protein. The sample includes about 340,000 distinct CDR3 sequences, about a sixth of them seen just once. Germline-derived CDR1 and CDR2 are MNHEY and SVGAGI. Trimming cost V 2 bases and J 9 bases, with 8 bases left between them. The CDR3 is 11 amino acids.

The source of this sequence is an adult man with Graves' ophthalmopathy. V gene TRBV6-5 combines with J gene TRBJ2-7; D may correspond to TRBD1 or TRBD2 (5 bases each). Sequenced sample: peripheral blood. The CDR3 region has the DNA TGTGCCAGCAGTTACAAGGGACGGCAGTACTTC. Its protein is CASSYKGRQYF.